The 3 T cell receptor beta chains below all came from one sample that was sequenced in a study of blood T cell repertoires in COVID-19. Assay: immunoSEQ multiplex PCR; the TCRdb copy retains only in-frame clones and omits some. Of around 300,000 clones in the sample, 90% were seen once. The sample taken for sequencing was peripheral blood. The receptors originated from a woman in her twenties or thirties with COVID-19, enrolled during active disease.

V gene TRBV7-9 combines with J gene TRBJ2-3; the match to TRBD2 covers 8 bases. The CDR3 length is 16 residues. J was trimmed by 2 bases and V by 1 base; bases with no gene match: 5. CDR1 and CDR2 from the germline V gene are SEHNR and FQNEAQ (reference sequence). The CDR3 is CASSLGTSRHTDTQYF. CDR3 in DNA: TGTGCCAGCAGCTTAGGGACTAGCAGGCACACAGATACGCAGTATTTT.

This clone appeared once. The chain uses TRBV10-3 and TRBJ2-2; 9 bases agree with TRBD1. Germline CDR1 reads ENHRY; CDR2 reads SYGVKD. The CDR3 consists of 14 residues. The junction had 0 bases not matched to a gene; V was cut back by 4 bases and J by 3 bases. In DNA form, the CDR3 reads TGTGCCATCAGTGGGACAGGGGACACCGGGGAGCTGTTTTTT. Translation: CAISGTGDTGELFF.

The J gene is TRBJ1-2, the V gene TRBV6-5; D is unresolved. The V end lost 8 bases, the J end lost 4 bases, and 17 bases lay between the germline ends. The CDR3 length is 14 residues. The V gene's germline CDR1 is MNHEY and CDR2 SVGAGI. CDR3: CASLLLGRIYGYTF. CDR3 nucleotide sequence: TGTGCCAGCCTATTACTAGGACGGATCTATGGCTACACCTTC.